Listed below are T cell receptor beta chains from one sample, sequenced in a study of graft-versus-host responses after intestinal transplantation. Sequencing used immunoSEQ multiplex PCR; TCRdb keeps in-frame clones, though not all of them. The sample carries about 120,000 clones, 95% recorded once. These receptors' targets are unknown. Sequenced here: unstimulated CD8+ T cells sorted from spleen or lymph node cells, sampled before intestinal transplant. The receptors come from a human donor who received an intestinal transplant. Each CDR3 is given with its conserved first and last residue. Fields, in order: J gene, CDR3 length, V gene, D gene, clone size, CDR3 DNA, CDR3 protein. D genes are given only for firm matches. Part of the rows lack a size; the others show once, few, many or a class for expanded clones.

TRBJ1-1,13,TRBV7-8,NA,few,TGTGCCAGCAGCTTAAATGCGCTCACTGAAGCTTTCTTT,CASSLNALTEAFF
TRBJ2-7,17,TRBV2,NA,NA,TGTGCCAGCAGTGAAGCGGCCCTGGCCGACTATACCTACGAGCAGTACTTC,CASSEAALADYTYEQYF
TRBJ1-1,16,TRBV4-1,TRBD1,NA,TGCGCCAGCAGCCATCGGACAGGGGTATGGGGCACTGAAGCTTTCTTT,CASSHRTGVWGTEAFF
TRBJ2-1,13,TRBV5-4,NA,NA,TGTGCCAGCTCCTCCGGTCCTACCGATGAGCAGTTCTTC,CASSSGPTDEQFF
TRBJ2-7,15,TRBV9,NA,NA,TGTGCCAGCAGCGTAGGAGCAGGGGGGACCTACGAGCAGTACTTC,CASSVGAGGTYEQYF
TRBJ2-7,14,TRBV28,NA,NA,TGTGCCAGCAGTTTTCAGGCCCAGGGGTACGAGCAGTACTTC,CASSFQAQGYEQYF
TRBJ2-1,17,TRBV19,TRBD2,NA,TGTGCCAGTAGTATAGGGGGGACTAGCCTATCCTACAATGAGCAGTTCTTC,CASSIGGTSLSYNEQFF
TRBJ1-4,15,TRBV15,NA,NA,TGTGCCACCAGCAGGTCGGGGTTACCGGGGGAAAAACTGTTTTTT,CATSRSGLPGEKLFF
TRBJ2-4,12,TRBV28,NA,few,TGTGCCAGCAGTTTAACCAAAAACATTCAGTACTTC,CASSLTKNIQYF
TRBJ1-3,14,TRBV2,NA,NA,TGTGCCAGCAGTGAATCTAAATCTGGAAACACCATATATTTT,CASSESKSGNTIYF
TRBJ2-7,13,TRBV2,NA,NA,TGTGCCAGCAATCAGGGGAATGCCTACGAGCAGTACTTC,CASNQGNAYEQYF
TRBJ2-7,14,TRBV6-1,TRBD1,NA,TGTGCCACCGAACCGGGACAGGGATTCTACGAGCAGTACTTC,CATEPGQGFYEQYF
TRBJ2-1,16,TRBV15,TRBD2,once,TGTGCCACCTGTGGGGCTAGCGGTTCTGTCTACAATGAGCAGTTCTTC,CATCGASGSVYNEQFF
TRBJ2-3,13,TRBV7-3,NA,NA,TGTGCCAGCAGCTTCTGGATGGGGGATACGCAGTATTTT,CASSFWMGDTQYF
TRBJ2-7,13,TRBV5-6,NA,NA,TGTGCCAGCAGCTGGGACGGAAGCTACGAGCAGTACTTC,CASSWDGSYEQYF
TRBJ2-5,15,TRBV6-5,NA,NA,TGTGCCAGCAGTGGAGAGAGCCCCGGAGGGGAGACCCAGTACTTC,CASSGESPGGETQYF
TRBJ1-5,15,TRBV9,NA,NA,TGTGCCAGCAGCGTAGGAGGCTCCGGCAATCAGCCCCAGCATTTT,CASSVGGSGNQPQHF
TRBJ2-2,15,TRBV30,NA,NA,TGTGCCTGGAGTGTATACAGGGTTGGAACCGGGGAGCTGTTTTTT,CAWSVYRVGTGELFF
TRBJ1-5,13,TRBV6-5,NA,NA,TGTGCCAGCAGTTACAGGGGCCCGAGGCCCCAGCATTTT,CASSYRGPRPQHF
TRBJ2-7,15,TRBV28,TRBD1,NA,TGTGCCAGCAGTTCCACGACCAGGGGGCTCTACGAGCAGTACTTC,CASSSTTRGLYEQYF
TRBJ1-5,13,TRBV2,NA,NA,TGTGCCAGCAGAGAGGATAGCAATCAGCCCCAGCATTTT,CASREDSNQPQHF
TRBJ2-2,17,TRBV10-1,TRBD2,NA,TGCGCCAGCCGCGGGACTAGCGGGAGGAATAACACCGGGGAGCTGTTTTTT,CASRGTSGRNNTGELFF
TRBJ2-1,16,TRBV7-3,TRBD2,NA,TGTGCCAGCAGCCTGCATCCGGGACTAGTCTACAATGAGCAGTTCTTC,CASSLHPGLVYNEQFF
TRBJ2-7,16,TRBV27,NA,NA,TGTGCCAGCACCCCGTCTATGCCCTACGCCTTCTACGAGCAGTACTTC,CASTPSMPYAFYEQYF
TRBJ2-7,14,TRBV4-1,TRBD1,NA,TGCGCCAGCAGCCAACGCGACAGGGGGGACGAGCAGTACTTC,CASSQRDRGDEQYF
TRBJ2-7,13,TRBV5-1,NA,NA,TGCGCCAGCAGCCCGACTTTGGCCTACGAGCAGTACTTC,CASSPTLAYEQYF
TRBJ1-2,14,TRBV25-1,TRBD1,NA,TGTGCCAGCGCTACAGGGGGCGCGGACTATGGCTACACCTTC,CASATGGADYGYTF
TRBJ2-1,11,TRBV29-1,NA,once,TGCAGCGCGCGGGTCTACAATGAGCAGTTCTTC,CSARVYNEQFF
TRBJ2-1,17,TRBV9,NA,NA,TGTGCCAGCAGCGAGAAGAGTAGCCCCGACCCGGGGAATGAGCAGTTCTTC,CASSEKSSPDPGNEQFF
TRBJ2-5,15,TRBV7-9,TRBD1,NA,TGTGCCAGCAGCTTAGCCCAGGGGGCTAGGGAGACCCAGTACTTC,CASSLAQGARETQYF
TRBJ2-7,15,TRBV6-1,TRBD1,NA,TGTGCCAGCAGAGCCCCGGGACAGGGTACCTACGAGCAGTACTTC,CASRAPGQGTYEQYF